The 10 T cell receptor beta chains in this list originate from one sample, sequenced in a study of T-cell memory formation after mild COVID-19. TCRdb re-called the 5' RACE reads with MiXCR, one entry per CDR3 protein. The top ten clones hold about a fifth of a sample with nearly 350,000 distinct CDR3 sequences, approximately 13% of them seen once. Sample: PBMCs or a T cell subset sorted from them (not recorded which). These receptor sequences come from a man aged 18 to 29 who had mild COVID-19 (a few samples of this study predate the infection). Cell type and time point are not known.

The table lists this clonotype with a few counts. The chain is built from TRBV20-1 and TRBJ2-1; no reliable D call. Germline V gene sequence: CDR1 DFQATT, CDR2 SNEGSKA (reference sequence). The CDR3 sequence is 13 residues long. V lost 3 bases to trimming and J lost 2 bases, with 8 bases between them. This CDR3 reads CSASEPTYNEQFF. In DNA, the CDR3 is TGCAGTGCTAGCGAGCCTACCTACAATGAGCAGTTCTTC.

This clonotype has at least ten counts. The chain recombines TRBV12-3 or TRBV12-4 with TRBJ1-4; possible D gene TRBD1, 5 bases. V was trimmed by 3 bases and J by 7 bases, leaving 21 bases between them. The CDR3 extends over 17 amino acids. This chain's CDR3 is CASSFTNLAGNGEKLFF. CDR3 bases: TGTGCCAGCAGTTTTACCAACCTTGCAGGGAACGGTGAAAAACTGTTTTTT.

CDR3 protein: CASSPIIAFTGELFF. CDR3 sequence (DNA): TGTGCCAGCAGTCCGATCATAGCGTTCACCGGGGAGCTGTTTTTT. This chain connects TRBV12-3 or TRBV12-4 to TRBJ2-2; weak D call: TRBD2 (5 bases). The CDR3 sequence is 15 residues long. Trimming removed 5 bases from V and 4 bases from J, with 14 bases in between.

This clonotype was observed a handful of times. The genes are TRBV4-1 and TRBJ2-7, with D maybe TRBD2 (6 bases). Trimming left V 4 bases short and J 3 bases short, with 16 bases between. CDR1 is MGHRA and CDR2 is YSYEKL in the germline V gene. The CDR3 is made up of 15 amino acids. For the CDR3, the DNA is TGCGCCAGCAGCCCCAGAGGAGGGGCTCTCTACGAGCAGTACTTC. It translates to CASSPRGGALYEQYF.

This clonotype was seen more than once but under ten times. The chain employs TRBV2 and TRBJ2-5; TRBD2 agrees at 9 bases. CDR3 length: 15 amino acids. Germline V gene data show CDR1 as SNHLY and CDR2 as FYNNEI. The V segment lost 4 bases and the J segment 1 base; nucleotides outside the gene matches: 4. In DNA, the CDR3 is TGTGCCAGCAGTGTAGAGCGGGGGGTCCAAGAGACCCAGTACTTC. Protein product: CASSVERGVQETQYF.

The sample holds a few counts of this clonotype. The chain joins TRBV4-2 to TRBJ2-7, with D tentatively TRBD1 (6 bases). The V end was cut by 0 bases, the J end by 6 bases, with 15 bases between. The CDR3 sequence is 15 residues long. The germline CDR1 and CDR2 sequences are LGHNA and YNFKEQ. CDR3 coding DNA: TGTGCCAGCAGCCAAGATGTAAACAGGGACGGCGAGCAGTACTTC. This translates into CASSQDVNRDGEQYF.

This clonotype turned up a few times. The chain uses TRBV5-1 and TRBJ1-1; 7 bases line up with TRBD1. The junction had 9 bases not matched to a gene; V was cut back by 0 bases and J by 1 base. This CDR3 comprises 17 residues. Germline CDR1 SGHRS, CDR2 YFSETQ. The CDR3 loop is CASSLARDSRANTEAFF. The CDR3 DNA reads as TGCGCCAGCAGCTTGGCAAGGGACAGCAGGGCGAACACTGAAGCTTTCTTT.

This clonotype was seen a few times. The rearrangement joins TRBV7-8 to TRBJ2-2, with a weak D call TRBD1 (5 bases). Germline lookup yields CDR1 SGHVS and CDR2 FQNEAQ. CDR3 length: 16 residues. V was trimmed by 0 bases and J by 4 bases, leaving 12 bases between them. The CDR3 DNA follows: TGTGCCAGCAGCTTAGCGGTCAGGGATCCCACCGGGGAGCTGTTTTTT. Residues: CASSLAVRDPTGELFF.

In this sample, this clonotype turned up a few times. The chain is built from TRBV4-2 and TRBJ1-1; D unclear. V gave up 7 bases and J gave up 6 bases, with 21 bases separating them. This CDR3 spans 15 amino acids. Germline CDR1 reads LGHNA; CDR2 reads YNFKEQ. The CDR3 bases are TGTGCCAGCACCGCAACTTTAGGCCCTGTTGCTGAAGCTTTCTTT. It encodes CASTATLGPVAEAFF.

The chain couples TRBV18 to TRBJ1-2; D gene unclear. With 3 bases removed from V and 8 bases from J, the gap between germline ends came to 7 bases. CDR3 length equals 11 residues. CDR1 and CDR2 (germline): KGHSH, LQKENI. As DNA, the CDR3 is TGTGCCAGCTCACCCTCCCGGGGCTACACCTTC. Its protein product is CASSPSRGYTF.